The rows below give T cell receptor beta chains drawn from one sample of a study of T cell responses to AZD1222 COVID-19 vaccine. The table came from immunoSEQ multiplex PCR; TCRdb's copy has only in-frame clones and leaves some out. The repertoire holds 75,000 to 100,000 clones, with 70% to 90% as singletons. Sample: peripheral blood, taken on day 0 of AZD1222 vaccination. The origin of the receptors is an adult in good health. The CDR3 runs from the conserved cysteine through the conserved F or W. D genes are given only for firm matches.

v_gene: TRBV2; j_gene: TRBJ1-5; d_gene: TRBD1; CDR3aa: CASSPTGPQPQHF
v_gene: TRBV6-5; j_gene: TRBJ1-1; d_gene: TRBD1; CDR3aa: CASSYSIRGANTEAFF
v_gene: TRBV3-1/TRBV3-2; j_gene: TRBJ2-3; d_gene: -; CDR3aa: CASSQGNEYDTQYF
v_gene: TRBV7-2; j_gene: TRBJ2-3; d_gene: TRBD2; CDR3aa: CASSLSGGAADTQYF
v_gene: TRBV30; j_gene: TRBJ1-4; d_gene: -; CDR3aa: CAWKGEGDNEKLFF
v_gene: TRBV2; j_gene: TRBJ2-2; d_gene: TRBD2; CDR3aa: CASSDREGRTGELFF
v_gene: TRBV2; j_gene: TRBJ2-7; d_gene: -; CDR3aa: CASSMTDTEQYF
v_gene: TRBV7-9; j_gene: TRBJ1-5; d_gene: -; CDR3aa: CASSLTPEGPQHF
v_gene: TRBV6-5; j_gene: TRBJ1-4; d_gene: TRBD1; CDR3aa: CASSSYRGYEKLFF
v_gene: TRBV5-4; j_gene: TRBJ2-1; d_gene: -; CDR3aa: CASTFVGTARNEQFF
v_gene: TRBV6-2/TRBV6-3; j_gene: TRBJ2-7; d_gene: TRBD2; CDR3aa: CASSSPPSGTYEQYF
v_gene: TRBV28; j_gene: TRBJ1-4; d_gene: -; CDR3aa: CASSSPHGGTNEKLFF
v_gene: TRBV5-1; j_gene: TRBJ1-5; d_gene: -; CDR3aa: CASSISNSNQPQHF
v_gene: TRBV20-1; j_gene: TRBJ2-3; d_gene: TRBD1; CDR3aa: CSASGTAYTDTQYF
v_gene: TRBV3-1/TRBV3-2; j_gene: TRBJ1-2; d_gene: -; CDR3aa: CASSQRSQLAHYGYTF
v_gene: TRBV18; j_gene: TRBJ2-5; d_gene: -; CDR3aa: CASSGTVQETQYF
v_gene: TRBV27; j_gene: TRBJ2-7; d_gene: -; CDR3aa: CASSRTPVYEQYF
v_gene: TRBV6-6; j_gene: TRBJ1-2; d_gene: -; CDR3aa: CASSSPQQDDYGYTF
v_gene: TRBV18; j_gene: TRBJ1-5; d_gene: TRBD1; CDR3aa: CASSLGQGDSNQPQHF
v_gene: TRBV5-1; j_gene: TRBJ2-1; d_gene: -; CDR3aa: CASSLEGSQSSYNEQFF
v_gene: TRBV2; j_gene: TRBJ1-6; d_gene: -; CDR3aa: CASATRVGNSPLHF
v_gene: TRBV28; j_gene: TRBJ1-5; d_gene: -; CDR3aa: CASSLRDNQPQHF
v_gene: TRBV28; j_gene: TRBJ1-5; d_gene: TRBD1; CDR3aa: CASSGRDRQTHF
v_gene: TRBV6-2/TRBV6-3; j_gene: TRBJ2-7; d_gene: TRBD1; CDR3aa: CASSHGTGDYEQYF
v_gene: TRBV4-1; j_gene: TRBJ1-4; d_gene: -; CDR3aa: CASSQDSFAVGKLFF
v_gene: TRBV18; j_gene: TRBJ2-3; d_gene: -; CDR3aa: CASSPPSADTQYF
v_gene: TRBV6-2/TRBV6-3; j_gene: TRBJ1-5; d_gene: TRBD1; CDR3aa: CASSQQGAGLPQHF
v_gene: TRBV19; j_gene: TRBJ1-5; d_gene: -; CDR3aa: CASRDRENQPQHF
v_gene: TRBV4-2; j_gene: TRBJ2-7; d_gene: -; CDR3aa: CASSQDRGSSYEQYF
v_gene: TRBV3-1/TRBV3-2; j_gene: TRBJ2-1; d_gene: TRBD2; CDR3aa: CASSQVGATGLAGLQNEQFF
v_gene: TRBV7-2; j_gene: TRBJ2-6; d_gene: TRBD1; CDR3aa: CASSPRDRSGANVLTF
v_gene: TRBV7-6; j_gene: TRBJ1-6; d_gene: TRBD1; CDR3aa: CASSLGTGTVDSPLHF
v_gene: TRBV5-4; j_gene: TRBJ1-5; d_gene: -; CDR3aa: CASSLGGAIDQPQHF
v_gene: TRBV19; j_gene: TRBJ1-2; d_gene: -; CDR3aa: CASSINLPVYGYTF
v_gene: TRBV7-9; j_gene: TRBJ2-5; d_gene: -; CDR3aa: CASSLGNSQETQYF
v_gene: TRBV6-4; j_gene: TRBJ2-3; d_gene: -; CDR3aa: CASSEQGRGEDTQYF
v_gene: TRBV6-5; j_gene: TRBJ1-2; d_gene: -; CDR3aa: CASSYGAGYYGYTF
v_gene: TRBV28; j_gene: TRBJ1-1; d_gene: -; CDR3aa: CASSLPGSNTEAFF
v_gene: TRBV7-2; j_gene: TRBJ2-5; d_gene: TRBD2; CDR3aa: CASSFQGGGNVETQYF
v_gene: TRBV29-1; j_gene: TRBJ2-2; d_gene: -; CDR3aa: CSVLEAGELFF
v_gene: TRBV2; j_gene: TRBJ1-5; d_gene: -; CDR3aa: CASREELGGNQPQHF